The 3 T cell receptor beta chains given below trace back to one sample, sequenced in a study of blood T cell repertoires in COVID-19. Clones were sequenced by immunoSEQ multiplex PCR, and TCRdb holds only the in-frame ones, with some missing. This table has fewer than 450,000 clones, roughly 87% appearing once. The specimen was PBMCs or T cells enriched from blood (not recorded which). The receptors originated from a woman aged 30 to 39 who had recovered from COVID-19.

The chain employs TRBV27 and TRBJ1-6, with D perhaps matching TRBD1 (5 bases). Trimming left V 4 bases short and J 16 bases short, with 14 bases between. Germline V gene lookup returns CDR1 MNHEY and CDR2 SMNVEV (reference sequence). This CDR3 region has 12 residues. CDR3 sequence (DNA): TGTGCCAGCAGTTCCGGGGGTCCGGGACTCCACTTT. Translation gives CASSSGGPGLHF.

V is TRBV28 and J is TRBJ1-6; no definite D call. The CDR3 runs to 13 residues. CDR1 is MDHEN, CDR2 SYDVKM, per germline. V was clipped by 4 bases and J by 5 bases, with 6 bases between them. CDR3 in amino acids: CASSSGDNSPLHF. The CDR3 DNA sequence: TGTGCCAGCAGTTCAGGTGATAATTCACCCCTCCACTTT.

V gene TRBV28 combines with J gene TRBJ1-5, with TRBD1 matching over 9 bases. V was pared by 3 bases and J by 5 bases, with 8 bases of the junction left unmatched. Germline lookup yields CDR1 MDHEN and CDR2 SYDVKM. The length of the CDR3 is 16 residues. CDR3 sequence (DNA): TGTGCCAGCAGTTTTGACAGGGGGGTTAGAGATCAGCCCCAGCATTTT. Its translation is CASSFDRGVRDQPQHF.